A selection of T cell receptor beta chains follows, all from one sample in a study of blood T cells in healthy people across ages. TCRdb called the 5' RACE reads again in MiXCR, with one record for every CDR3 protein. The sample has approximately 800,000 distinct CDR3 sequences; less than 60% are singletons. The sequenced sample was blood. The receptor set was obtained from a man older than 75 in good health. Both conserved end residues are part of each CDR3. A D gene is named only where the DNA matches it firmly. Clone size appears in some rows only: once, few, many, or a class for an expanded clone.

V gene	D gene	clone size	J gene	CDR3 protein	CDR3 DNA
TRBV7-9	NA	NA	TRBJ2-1	CASSPPFRASINEQFF	TGTGCCAGCAGCCCCCCCTTCCGGGCGTCTATCAATGAGCAGTTCTTC
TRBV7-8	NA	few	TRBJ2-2	CASSFNPAGELFF	TGTGCCAGCAGCTTTAATCCCGCCGGGGAGCTGTTTTTT
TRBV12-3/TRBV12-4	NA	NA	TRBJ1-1	CASSRSGLKAEAFF	TGTGCCAGCAGCCGCTCGGGGCTGAAGGCTGAAGCTTTCTTT
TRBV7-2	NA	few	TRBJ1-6	CASSLPHMGSPLHF	TGTGCCAGCAGCTTACCTCACATGGGTTCACCCCTCCACTTT
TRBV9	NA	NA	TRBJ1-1	CASSVGPKYEAFF	TGTGCCAGCAGCGTAGGACCTAAATACGAAGCTTTCTTT
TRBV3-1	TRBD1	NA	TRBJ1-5	CASPGQGLFGHQPQHF	TGTGCCAGTCCGGGACAGGGTTTATTTGGTCATCAGCCCCAGCATTTT
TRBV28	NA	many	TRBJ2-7	CASSSIYEQYF	TGTGCCAGCAGTTCCATCTACGAGCAGTACTTC
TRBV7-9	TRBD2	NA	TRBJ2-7	CASSPEGLAKGGNYEQYF	TGTGCCAGCAGCCCAGAGGGACTAGCGAAGGGCGGAAATTACGAGCAGTACTTC
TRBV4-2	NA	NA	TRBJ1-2	CASSQAAGEFGGYTF	TGTGCCAGCAGCCAAGCGGCAGGAGAGTTTGGTGGCTACACCTTC
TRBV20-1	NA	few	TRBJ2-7	CSAEATANEQYF	TGCAGTGCCGAAGCAACAGCGAACGAGCAGTACTTC
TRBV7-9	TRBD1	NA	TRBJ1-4	CASSFGQGTTNEKLFF	TGTGCCAGCAGCTTCGGACAGGGAACAACTAATGAAAAACTGTTTTTT
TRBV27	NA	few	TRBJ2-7	CASSLSLRHLRYEQYF	TGTGCCAGCAGTTTATCGCTACGGCATTTAAGATACGAGCAGTACTTC
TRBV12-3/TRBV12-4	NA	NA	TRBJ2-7	CASSSVGTYEQYF	TGTGCCAGCAGTTCGGTCGGGACCTACGAGCAGTACTTC
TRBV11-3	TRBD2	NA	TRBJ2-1	CASSLVVLAGGNEQFF	TGTGCCAGCAGCTTAGTGGTACTAGCGGGAGGTAATGAGCAGTTCTTC
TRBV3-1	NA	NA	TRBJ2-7	CASSQTGASYEQYF	TGTGCCAGCAGCCAGACTGGGGCGTCCTACGAGCAGTACTTC
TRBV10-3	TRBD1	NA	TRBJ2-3	CAIRPDRAETDTQYF	TGTGCCATCAGACCGGACAGGGCGGAGACAGATACGCAGTATTTT
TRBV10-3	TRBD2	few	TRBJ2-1	CATTPSGRADEQFF	TGTGCCACCACCCCAAGCGGGAGGGCAGATGAGCAGTTCTTC
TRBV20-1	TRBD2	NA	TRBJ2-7	CSASPREVYGYEQYF	TGCAGTGCTAGCCCGCGGGAGGTTTATGGCTACGAGCAGTACTTC